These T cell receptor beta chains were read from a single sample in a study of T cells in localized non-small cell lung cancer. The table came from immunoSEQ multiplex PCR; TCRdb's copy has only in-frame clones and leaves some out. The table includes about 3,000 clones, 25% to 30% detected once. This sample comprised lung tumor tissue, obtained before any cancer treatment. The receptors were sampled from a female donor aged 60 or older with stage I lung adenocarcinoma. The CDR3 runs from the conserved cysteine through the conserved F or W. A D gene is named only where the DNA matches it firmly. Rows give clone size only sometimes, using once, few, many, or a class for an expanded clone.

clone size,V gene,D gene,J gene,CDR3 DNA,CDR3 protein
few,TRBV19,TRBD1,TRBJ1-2,TGTGCCAGTAGTATGGGACAGGGTGGTAACTATGGCTACACCTTC,CASSMGQGGNYGYTF
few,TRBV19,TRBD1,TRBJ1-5,TGTGCCAGTACCAAAGGACAGGGAGGCCGCCCTGGTCAGCCCCAGCATTTT,CASTKGQGGRPGQPQHF
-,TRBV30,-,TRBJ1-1,TGTGCCTGGAGTGTAAGCATTAACACTGAAGCTTTCTTT,CAWSVSINTEAFF
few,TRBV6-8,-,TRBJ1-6,TGTGCCAGCAGTATGGACAATAATTCACCCCTCCACTTT,CASSMDNNSPLHF
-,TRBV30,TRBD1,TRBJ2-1,TGTGCCTGGAGTGTACTGGACAGGGTAAATGAGCAGTTCTTC,CAWSVLDRVNEQFF
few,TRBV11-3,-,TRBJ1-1,TGTGCCAGCAGCTTAGGGTACAGGGTGGGGAGCACTGAAGCTTTCTTT,CASSLGYRVGSTEAFF
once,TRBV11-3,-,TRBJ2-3,TGTGCCAGCAGAATCATAGGGAAACCAGATACGCAGTATTTT,CASRIIGKPDTQYF
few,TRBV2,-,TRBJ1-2,TGTGCCAGCAGTGAAGCGTTAGTGACAGGAAAAGGCTACACCTTC,CASSEALVTGKGYTF
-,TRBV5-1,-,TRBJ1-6,TGCGCCAGCAGCTTGGGTTCAACGGCCAGTTCACCCCTCCACTTT,CASSLGSTASSPLHF
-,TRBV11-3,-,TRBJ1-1,TGTGCCAGCAGCTCCCTATACCGGCTGGGGGGAGCAAACACTGAAGCTTTCTTT,CASSSLYRLGGANTEAFF
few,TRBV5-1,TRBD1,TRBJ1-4,TGCGCCAGCAGCAAACAGGGGGCTGAAGAAAAACTGTTTTTT,CASSKQGAEEKLFF
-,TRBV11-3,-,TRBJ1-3,TGTGCCAGCAGCTTAGTGGTCCCAGGGGCTACTGGAAACACCATATATTTT,CASSLVVPGATGNTIYF
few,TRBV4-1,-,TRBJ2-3,TGCGCCAGCAGCCAAGTTGCGTCAGATACGCAGTATTTT,CASSQVASDTQYF
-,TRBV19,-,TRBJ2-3,TGTGCCAGTAGTATAGTGGGACCCACAGATACGCAGTATTTT,CASSIVGPTDTQYF
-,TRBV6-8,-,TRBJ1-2,TGTGCCAGCAGTCCGGACGGATCCTATGGCTACACCTTC,CASSPDGSYGYTF
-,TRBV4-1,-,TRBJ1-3,TGCGCCAGCAGCCAAGTGAGGGGGAACCAACCTGGAAACACCATATATTTT,CASSQVRGNQPGNTIYF
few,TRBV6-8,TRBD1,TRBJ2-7,TGTGCCAGCAGTTCTCACGGGACAGGGGTCTACGAGCAGTACTTC,CASSSHGTGVYEQYF
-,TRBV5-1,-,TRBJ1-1,TGCGCCAGCAGCTTTCGGACAGCCGAGGACACTGAAGCTTTCTTT,CASSFRTAEDTEAFF